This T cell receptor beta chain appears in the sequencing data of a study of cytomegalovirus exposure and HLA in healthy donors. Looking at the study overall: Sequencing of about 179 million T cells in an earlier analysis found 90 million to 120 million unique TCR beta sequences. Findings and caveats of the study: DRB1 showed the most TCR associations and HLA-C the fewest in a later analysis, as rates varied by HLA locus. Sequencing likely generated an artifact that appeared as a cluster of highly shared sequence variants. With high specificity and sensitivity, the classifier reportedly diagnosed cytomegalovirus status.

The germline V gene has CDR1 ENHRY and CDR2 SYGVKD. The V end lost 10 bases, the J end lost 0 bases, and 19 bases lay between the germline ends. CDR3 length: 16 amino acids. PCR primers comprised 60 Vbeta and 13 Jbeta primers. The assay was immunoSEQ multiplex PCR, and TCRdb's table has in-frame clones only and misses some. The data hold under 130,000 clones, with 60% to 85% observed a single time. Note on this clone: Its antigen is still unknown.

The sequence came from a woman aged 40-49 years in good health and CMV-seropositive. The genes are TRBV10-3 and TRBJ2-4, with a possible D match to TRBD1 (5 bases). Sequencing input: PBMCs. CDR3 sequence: CATGPQGTLAKNIQYF. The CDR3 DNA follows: TGTGCCACAGGGCCCCAGGGCACTTTAGCCAAAAACATTCAGTACTTC.